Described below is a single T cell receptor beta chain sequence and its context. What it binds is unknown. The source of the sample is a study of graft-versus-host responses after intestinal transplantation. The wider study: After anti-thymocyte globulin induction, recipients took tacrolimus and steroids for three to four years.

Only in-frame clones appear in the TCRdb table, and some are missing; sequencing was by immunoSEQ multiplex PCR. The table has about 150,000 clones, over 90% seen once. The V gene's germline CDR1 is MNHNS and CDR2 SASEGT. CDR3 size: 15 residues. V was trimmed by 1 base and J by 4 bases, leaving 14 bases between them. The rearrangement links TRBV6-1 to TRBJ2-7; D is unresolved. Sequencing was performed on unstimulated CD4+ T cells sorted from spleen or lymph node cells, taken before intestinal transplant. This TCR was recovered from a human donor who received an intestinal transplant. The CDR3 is CASSEDRNLRYEQYF. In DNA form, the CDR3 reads TGTGCCAGCAGTGAAGATCGGAATTTAAGGTACGAGCAGTACTTC.